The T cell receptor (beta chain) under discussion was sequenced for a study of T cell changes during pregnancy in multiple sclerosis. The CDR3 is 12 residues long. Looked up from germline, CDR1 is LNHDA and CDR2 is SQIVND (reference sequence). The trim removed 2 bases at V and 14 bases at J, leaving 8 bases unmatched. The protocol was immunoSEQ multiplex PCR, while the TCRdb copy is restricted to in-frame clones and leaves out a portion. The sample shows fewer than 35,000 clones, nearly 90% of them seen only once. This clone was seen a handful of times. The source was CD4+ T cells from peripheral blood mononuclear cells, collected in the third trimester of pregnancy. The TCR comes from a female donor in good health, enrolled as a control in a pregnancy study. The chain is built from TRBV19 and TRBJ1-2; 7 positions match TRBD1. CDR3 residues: CASSILQGISTF. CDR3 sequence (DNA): TGTGCCAGTAGTATATTACAGGGGATTAGTACCTTC. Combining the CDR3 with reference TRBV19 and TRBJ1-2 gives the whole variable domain DGGITQSPKYLFRKEGQNVTLSCEQNLNHDAMYWYRQDPGQGLRLIYYSQIVNDFQKGDIAEGYSVSREKKESFPLTVTSAQKNPTAFYLCASSILQGISTFGSGTRLTVV.